One sample yielded the 15 T cell receptor beta chains listed below, sequenced in a study of T-cell memory formation after mild COVID-19. TCRdb fed the 5' RACE reads into MiXCR, producing one record per CDR3 protein. The table shows 500,000 to 600,000 distinct CDR3 sequences, with roughly 18% occurring only once. Sequencing was carried out using PBMCs or a T cell subset sorted from them (not recorded which). All receptors derive from an adult woman who had mild COVID-19 (a few samples of this study predate the infection). Cell type and time point are not known.

In this sample, this clonotype turned up many times. V and J are TRBV7-9 and TRBJ2-1; D unclear. Germline-derived CDR1 and CDR2 are SEHNR and FQNEAQ (reference sequence). V was shortened by 4 bases and J by 4 bases, with 14 bases between the two germline ends. The CDR3 consists of 15 residues. CDR3 in amino acids: CASSSTSPSYNEQFF. CDR3 bases: TGTGCCAGCAGCTCAACATCGCCTTCTTACAATGAGCAGTTCTTC. Based on the CDR3 plus reference TRBV7-9 and TRBJ2-1, the full variable domain is DTGVSQNPRHKITKRGQNVTFRCDPISEHNRLYWYRQTLGQGPEFLTYFQNEAQLEKSRLLSDRFSAERPKGSFSTLEIQRTEQGDSAMYLCASSSTSPSYNEQFFGPGTRLTVL.

This clonotype was detected many times. The rearrangement uses TRBV5-1 and TRBJ2-1; 7 bases map to TRBD2. The CDR3 contains 17 residues. The germline V gene has CDR1 SGHRS and CDR2 YFSETQ. V trimming: 0 bases; J trimming: 0 bases; junction bases outside the gene matches: 6. The CDR3 nucleotides read TGCGCCAGCAGCTTGGAGGCAGCGGGGAGCTCCTACAATGAGCAGTTCTTC. Translated, it gives CASSLEAAGSSYNEQFF.

This sequence joins TRBV7-7 and TRBJ2-7, with D unresolved. Looked up from germline, CDR1 is SSHAT and CDR2 is FNYEAQ (reference sequence). The CDR3 totals 15 residues. With 5 bases removed from V and 6 bases from J, the gap between germline ends came to 20 bases. This chain's CDR3 is CASSDYRSKTGEQYF. In DNA, the CDR3 is TGTGCCAGCAGCGATTATCGCTCTAAGACGGGCGAGCAGTACTTC.

V usage is TRBV29-1 and J usage is TRBJ2-5, with a possible D match to TRBD2 (6 bases). This CDR3 spans 15 amino acids. The germline CDR1 and CDR2 sequences are SQVTM and ANQGSEA. Trimming pared 0 bases from V and 2 bases from J, leaving 13 bases between. The CDR3 here is CSVEDLPRGQETQYF. The DNA of the CDR3 is TGCAGCGTTGAAGATCTTCCCCGGGGGCAAGAGACCCAGTACTTC.

The genes are TRBV9 and TRBJ2-7, with 7 bases fitting TRBD1. The CDR3 spans 16 residues. Germline CDR1 SGDLS, CDR2 YYNGEE. The V and J ends lost 4 bases and 4 bases, in that order; junction bases with no gene match: 14. The DNA for the CDR3 is TGTGCCAGCAGCCCGCGAAACAGGGGTGAGAAATACGAGCAGTACTTC. This encodes CASSPRNRGEKYEQYF.

The sample holds a few counts of this clonotype. This chain connects TRBV12-3 or TRBV12-4 to TRBJ1-5; TRBD1 aligns across 9 bases. The CDR3 runs to 16 residues. The trim removed 3 bases at V and 5 bases at J, leaving 8 bases unmatched. The CDR3 DNA follows: TGTGCCAGCAGTTTCATGGACAGGGGAGGGGATCAGCCCCAGCATTTT. Residues: CASSFMDRGGDQPQHF.

J is TRBJ2-2 and V is TRBV6-5; 9 bases are shared with TRBD1. CDR1 MNHEY and CDR2 SVGAGI come from the germline V gene. The CDR3 totals 18 residues. V shed 6 bases and J 0 bases; nucleotides not matched to a gene: 11. Here the CDR3 reads CASRTQGAGPPNTGELFF. CDR3 coding DNA: TGTGCCAGCAGAACACAGGGGGCGGGACCCCCGAACACCGGGGAGCTGTTTTTT.

CDR3 region: CASTQMRGLETQYF. Here the CDR3 DNA reads TGTGCCAGCACCCAGATGCGGGGACTGGAGACCCAGTACTTC. The chain uses TRBV12-3 or TRBV12-4 and TRBJ2-5, with D maybe TRBD2 (6 bases). The CDR3 sequence is 14 residues long. Trimming cost V 7 bases and J 5 bases, with 17 bases left between them.

The chain carries TRBV4-1 and TRBJ2-3; TRBD2 aligns across 7 bases. The ends lost 4 bases at V and 2 bases at J; junction bases unmatched: 6. In germline, CDR1 is MGHRA, CDR2 YSYEKL. There are 15 residues in the CDR3. CDR3 protein: CASSPGTTYTDTQYF. The CDR3 DNA reads TGCGCCAGCAGCCCAGGGACTACATACACAGATACGCAGTATTTT.

The V gene is TRBV29-1, the J gene TRBJ2-3; 8 nucleotides align to TRBD2. V gave up 4 bases and J gave up 0 bases; unmatched junction bases: 6. CDR1 and CDR2 from the germline V gene are SQVTM and ANQGSEA. This CDR3 region has 15 residues. The CDR3 sequence is CSVAVAGGSTDTQYF. CDR3 nucleotide sequence: TGCAGCGTTGCCGTGGCGGGAGGCAGCACAGATACGCAGTATTTT.

This clonotype was counted between two and nine times. V is TRBV7-6 and J is TRBJ2-7; TRBD1 is a possible D gene (5 bases). Trimming took 1 base from V and 6 from J, leaving 13 bases between them. The CDR3 sequence is 14 residues long. The V gene's germline CDR1 is SGHVS and CDR2 FNYEAQ. CDR3 nucleotide sequence: TGTGCCAGCAGCTTAGAACGGCAGGGCATCGAGCAGTACTTC. It translates to CASSLERQGIEQYF.

In its sample, this clonotype was seen a few times. The rearrangement joins TRBV9 to TRBJ2-4; D is possibly TRBD2 (6 bases). The germline V gene encodes CDR1 SGDLS and CDR2 YYNGEE. V lost 0 bases, J lost 1 base, and 11 bases lay in between. This CDR3 comprises 16 residues. CDR3 nucleotides: TGTGCCAGCAGCGTAGGATTGGGGGGTGCCAAAAACATTCAGTACTTC. Its translation is CASSVGLGGAKNIQYF. Full variable domain (outside the CDR3, taken from reference TRBV9 and TRBJ2-4): DSGVTQTPKHLITATGQRVTLRCSPRSGDLSVYWYQQSLDQGLQFLIQYYNGEERAKGNILERFSAQQFPDLHSELNLSSLELGDSALYFCASSVGLGGAKNIQYFGAGTRLSVL.

There are a few counts of this clonotype. The V call is TRBV10-3, the J call TRBJ2-1, with 7 nucleotides matching TRBD1. The trim removed 6 bases at V and 2 bases at J, leaving 13 bases unmatched. The CDR3 is 17 residues long. CDR1 and CDR2 from the germline V gene are ENHRY and SYGVKD. The CDR3 nucleotides read TGTGCCATCAGGAAACAGGGGACAAAGCCTCCCTACAATGAGCAGTTCTTC. Residues: CAIRKQGTKPPYNEQFF.

In its sample, this clonotype was seen a few times. The chain couples TRBV4-3 to TRBJ1-3; maybe TRBD1 (5 bases). The CDR3 totals 15 residues. V lost 4 bases and J lost 0, with 10 bases in between. CDR1 and CDR2 from the germline V gene are LGHNA and YSLEER. CDR3 sequence reads: CASSRGLSSGNTIYF. CDR3 DNA: TGCGCCAGCAGCCGGGGACTTAGCTCTGGAAACACCATATATTTT.

The sample holds a few counts of this clonotype. The chain combines TRBV20-1 with TRBJ1-2; 8 nucleotides line up with TRBD1. The ends lost 5 bases at V and 6 bases at J; junction bases unmatched: 8. The CDR3 is 13 amino acids. The germline V gene encodes CDR1 DFQATT and CDR2 SNEGSKA (reference sequence). The CDR3 bases are TGCAGTGCTTCGACCCAGGGGGCTGATGGCTACACCTTC. Protein: CSASTQGADGYTF.